The rows below give T cell receptor beta chains drawn from one sample of a study of OX40 agonist ivuxolimab in advanced cancers. Assay used: immunoSEQ multiplex PCR; TCRdb lists only in-frame clones, some missing. The sample yields over 30,000 clones, 70% to 85% seen once. This material consisted of CD4+ or CD8+ T cells sorted from blood, taken in a trial of the OX40 agonist ivuxolimab. The source of these receptors is an adult with an advanced solid tumor such as melanoma, head and neck, liver or kidney cancer. The CDR3 runs from the conserved cysteine through the conserved F or W. The order of the fields is CDR3 protein, CDR3 DNA, V gene, clone size, D gene, J gene. D genes are given only for firm matches. Size is stated for part of the rows, as once, few or many counts, or as a class when the clone is expanded.

CDR3 protein: CASSHTGQGPGNTIYF; CDR3 DNA: TGTGCCAGCTCACACACTGGACAGGGGCCTGGAAACACCATATATTTT; V gene: TRBV18; clone size: .; D gene: TRBD1; J gene: TRBJ1-3
CDR3 protein: CASSASEEGYTF; CDR3 DNA: TGTGCCAGCAGCGCTTCGGAGGAGGGCTACACCTTC; V gene: TRBV9; clone size: .; D gene: .; J gene: TRBJ1-2
CDR3 protein: CATSPERSGGYTF; CDR3 DNA: TGTGCCACCAGCCCGGAGCGTTCGGGGGGCTACACCTTC; V gene: TRBV15; clone size: .; D gene: .; J gene: TRBJ1-2
CDR3 protein: CASRFRRGGYTF; CDR3 DNA: TGTGCAAGTCGCTTCCGGCGGGGTGGCTACACCTTC; V gene: TRBV12-2; clone size: once; D gene: .; J gene: TRBJ1-2
CDR3 protein: CASSLDLGDFYEQYF; CDR3 DNA: TGCGCCAGCAGCTTGGATTTAGGTGACTTCTACGAGCAGTACTTC; V gene: TRBV5-1; clone size: .; D gene: .; J gene: TRBJ2-7
CDR3 protein: CASRTSGNHQYF; CDR3 DNA: TGTGCCAGCCGGACTAGCGGGAATCACCAGTACTTC; V gene: TRBV28; clone size: .; D gene: TRBD2; J gene: TRBJ2-5
CDR3 protein: CASSWPRTGGLETQYF; CDR3 DNA: TGTGCCAGCAGCTGGCCCCGGACAGGGGGGTTGGAGACCCAGTACTTC; V gene: TRBV5-6; clone size: .; D gene: TRBD1; J gene: TRBJ2-5
CDR3 protein: CASSRQHRGTNEKLFF; CDR3 DNA: TGCGCCAGCAGCCGACAACACAGGGGAACTAATGAAAAACTGTTTTTT; V gene: TRBV4-3; clone size: .; D gene: TRBD1; J gene: TRBJ1-4
CDR3 protein: CASSVRRRATGENQPQHF; CDR3 DNA: TGTGCCAGCAGCGTAAGGAGAAGGGCGACAGGGGAGAATCAGCCCCAGCATTTT; V gene: TRBV9; clone size: .; D gene: TRBD1; J gene: TRBJ1-5
CDR3 protein: CASSFGQGLHEQYF; CDR3 DNA: TGTGCCAGCAGCTTTGGACAGGGGCTCCACGAGCAGTACTTC; V gene: TRBV5-6; clone size: .; D gene: TRBD1; J gene: TRBJ2-7
CDR3 protein: CASSQGGSGVTDTQYF; CDR3 DNA: TGCGCCAGCAGCCAAGGAGGTAGCGGTGTCACAGATACGCAGTATTTT; V gene: TRBV4-1; clone size: .; D gene: .; J gene: TRBJ2-3
CDR3 protein: CASSLLGLHNQPQHF; CDR3 DNA: TGTGCCAGCAGCTTATTGGGTCTACACAATCAGCCCCAGCATTTT; V gene: TRBV7-3; clone size: .; D gene: .; J gene: TRBJ1-5
CDR3 protein: CASSSRTGVFEKLFF; CDR3 DNA: TGTGCCAGCAGTTCTCGGACAGGGGTGTTCGAAAAACTGTTTTTT; V gene: TRBV6-1; clone size: .; D gene: TRBD1; J gene: TRBJ1-4
CDR3 protein: CASSLALGQGDGYTF; CDR3 DNA: TGTGCCAGCAGCTTAGCGCTCGGACAGGGGGATGGCTACACCTTC; V gene: TRBV7-9; clone size: .; D gene: TRBD1; J gene: TRBJ1-2
CDR3 protein: CASRMNRGTYGYTF; CDR3 DNA: TGTGCCAGCAGAATGAACAGGGGCACCTATGGCTACACCTTC; V gene: TRBV6-5; clone size: .; D gene: TRBD1; J gene: TRBJ1-2
CDR3 protein: CASSMKQGLAGELFF; CDR3 DNA: TGTGCCAGCAGCATGAAACAGGGACTCGCCGGGGAGCTGTTTTTT; V gene: TRBV21-1; clone size: .; D gene: .; J gene: TRBJ2-2
CDR3 protein: CSAMTYYGYTF; CDR3 DNA: TGCAGTGCCATGACCTACTATGGCTACACCTTC; V gene: TRBV20-1; clone size: .; D gene: .; J gene: TRBJ1-2
CDR3 protein: CASSLLGRGGGQPQHF; CDR3 DNA: TGTGCCAGCAGTTTGTTGGGAAGAGGTGGGGGTCAGCCCCAGCATTTT; V gene: TRBV6-5; clone size: .; D gene: .; J gene: TRBJ1-5
CDR3 protein: CASSIYGSPSNQPQHF; CDR3 DNA: TGTGCCAGTAGTATATACGGCAGTCCTAGCAATCAGCCCCAGCATTTT; V gene: TRBV19; clone size: once; D gene: .; J gene: TRBJ1-5